This section outlines one TCR beta chain sequence together with its context. Authors' methods: Quantification of nucleated cells was approximated via reference gene primer amplification. Here immunoSEQ multiplex PCR was the method, and the copy in TCRdb shows in-frame clones only, minus some. The V and J calls and clone size are taken from that table; D and trimming were inferred from the DNA. Among 200,000 to 250,000 clones listed, approximately 80% were seen once. Germline loops: CDR1 LNHDA, CDR2 SQIVND (reference sequence). The CDR3 is 13 amino acids. Trimming stripped 2 bases from V and 6 bases from J, with 8 bases between. The source of the sample is a study of blood T cell repertoires in COVID-19. Looking at the study overall: COVID-19 samples, acute and convalescent, were from the United States, Italy and Spain. PBMCs, B-cell-depleted T cells, or T cells were the source of the cDNA or gDNA that made up the material.

This receptor was obtained from a woman in her thirties or forties with active or convalescent COVID-19. Material: peripheral blood. The rearrangement joins TRBV19 to TRBJ1-5; tentatively, D is TRBD1 (6 bases). The CDR3 DNA reads as TGTGCCAGTAGTATAATGGGGGCTCAGCCCCAGCATTTT. Its protein product is CASSIMGAQPQHF.